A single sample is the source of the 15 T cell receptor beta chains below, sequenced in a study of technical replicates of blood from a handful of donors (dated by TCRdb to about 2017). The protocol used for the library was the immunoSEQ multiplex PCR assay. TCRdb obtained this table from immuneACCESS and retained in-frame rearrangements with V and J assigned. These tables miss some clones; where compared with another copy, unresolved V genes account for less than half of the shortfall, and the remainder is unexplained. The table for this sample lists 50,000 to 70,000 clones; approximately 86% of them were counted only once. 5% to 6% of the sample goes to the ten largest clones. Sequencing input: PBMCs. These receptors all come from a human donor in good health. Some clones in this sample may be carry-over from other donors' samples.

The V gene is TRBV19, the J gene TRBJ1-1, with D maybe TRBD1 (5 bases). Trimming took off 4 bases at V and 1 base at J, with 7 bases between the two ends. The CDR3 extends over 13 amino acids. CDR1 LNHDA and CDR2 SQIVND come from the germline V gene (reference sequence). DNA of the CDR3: TGTGCCAGTAGTAATGACAGGAACACTGAAGCTTTCTTT. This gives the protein CASSNDRNTEAFF.

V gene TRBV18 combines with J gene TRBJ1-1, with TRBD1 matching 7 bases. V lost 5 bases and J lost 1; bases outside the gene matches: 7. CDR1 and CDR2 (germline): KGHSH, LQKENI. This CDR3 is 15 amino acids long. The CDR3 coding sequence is TGTGCCAGCTCAACCTCGACAGGGTCGAACACTGAAGCTTTCTTT. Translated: CASSTSTGSNTEAFF.

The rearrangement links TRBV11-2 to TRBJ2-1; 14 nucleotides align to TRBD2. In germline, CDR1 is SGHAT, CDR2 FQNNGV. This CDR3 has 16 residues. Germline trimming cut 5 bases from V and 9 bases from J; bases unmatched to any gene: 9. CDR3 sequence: CASSPGTSGRDFEQFF. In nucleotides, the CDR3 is TGTGCCAGCAGCCCTGGGACTAGCGGGAGAGATTTTGAGCAGTTCTTC.

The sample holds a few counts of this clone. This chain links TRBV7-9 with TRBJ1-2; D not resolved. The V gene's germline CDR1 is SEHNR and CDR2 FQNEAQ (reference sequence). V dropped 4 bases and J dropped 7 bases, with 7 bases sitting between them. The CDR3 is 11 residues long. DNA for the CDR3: TGTGCCAGCAGCTGGGAGGGTGGCTACACCTTC. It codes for CASSWEGGYTF.

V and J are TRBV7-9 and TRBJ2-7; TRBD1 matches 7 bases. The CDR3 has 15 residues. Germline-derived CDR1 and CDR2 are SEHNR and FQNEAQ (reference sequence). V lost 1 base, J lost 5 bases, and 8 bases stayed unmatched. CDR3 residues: CASSLVGRGTHEQYF. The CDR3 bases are TGTGCCAGCAGCTTAGTAGGCAGGGGGACCCACGAGCAGTACTTC.

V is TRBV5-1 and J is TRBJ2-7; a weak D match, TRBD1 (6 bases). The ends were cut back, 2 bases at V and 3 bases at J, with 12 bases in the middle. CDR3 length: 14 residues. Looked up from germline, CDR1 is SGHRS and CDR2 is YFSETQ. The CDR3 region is CASSLSDRDYEQYF. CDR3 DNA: TGCGCCAGCAGCTTATCGGACAGAGACTACGAGCAGTACTTC.

CDR3 in DNA: TGTGCCAGCAGCGATACCGGGACAGGGCCGATCCCGAGTCAGTTCTTC. Protein: CASSDTGTGPIPSQFF. The chain uses TRBV11-1 and TRBJ2-1, with 9 bases that match TRBD1. Per the germline V gene, CDR1 is SGHAT and CDR2 is FQDESV (reference sequence). With 5 bases clipped from V and 13 bases from J, the junction kept 18 bases outside the gene matches. CDR3 length: 16 amino acids.

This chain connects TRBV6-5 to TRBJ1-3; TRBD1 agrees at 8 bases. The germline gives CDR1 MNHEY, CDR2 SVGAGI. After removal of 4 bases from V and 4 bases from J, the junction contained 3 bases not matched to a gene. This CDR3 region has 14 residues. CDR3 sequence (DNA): TGTGCCAGCAGTTTAGGACAGGGCGGAAACACCATATATTTT. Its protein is CASSLGQGGNTIYF.

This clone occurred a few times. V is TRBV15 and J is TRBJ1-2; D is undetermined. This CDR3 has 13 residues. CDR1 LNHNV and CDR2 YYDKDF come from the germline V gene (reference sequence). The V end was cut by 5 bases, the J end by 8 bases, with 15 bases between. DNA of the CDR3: TGTGCCACCAGCTACAAAGGTCCAGGAGGCTACACCTTC. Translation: CATSYKGPGGYTF.

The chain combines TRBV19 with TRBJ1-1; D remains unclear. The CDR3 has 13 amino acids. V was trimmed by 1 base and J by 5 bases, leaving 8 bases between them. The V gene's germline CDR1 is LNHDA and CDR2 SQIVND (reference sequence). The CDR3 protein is CASSIGGQTEAFF. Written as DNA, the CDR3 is TGTGCCAGTAGTATAGGTGGGCAAACTGAAGCTTTCTTT. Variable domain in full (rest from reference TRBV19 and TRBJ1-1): DGGITQSPKYLFRKEGQNVTLSCEQNLNHDAMYWYRQDPGQGLRLIYYSQIVNDFQKGDIAEGYSVSREKKESFPLTVTSAQKNPTAFYLCASSIGGQTEAFFGQGTRLTVV.

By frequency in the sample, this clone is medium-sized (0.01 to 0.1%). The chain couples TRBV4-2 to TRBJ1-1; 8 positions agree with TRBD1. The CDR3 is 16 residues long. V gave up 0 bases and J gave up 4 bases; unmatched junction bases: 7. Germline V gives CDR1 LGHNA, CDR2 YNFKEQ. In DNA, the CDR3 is TGTGCCAGCAGCCAAGATGCCGGGACAGGCTCCACTGAAGCTTTCTTT. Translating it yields CASSQDAGTGSTEAFF.

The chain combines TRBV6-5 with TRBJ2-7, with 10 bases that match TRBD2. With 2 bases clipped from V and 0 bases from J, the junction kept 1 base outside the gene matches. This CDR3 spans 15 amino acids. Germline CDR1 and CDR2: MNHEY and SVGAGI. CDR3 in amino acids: CASSYPSGSSYEQYF. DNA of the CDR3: TGTGCCAGCAGTTACCCTAGCGGGAGCTCCTACGAGCAGTACTTC.

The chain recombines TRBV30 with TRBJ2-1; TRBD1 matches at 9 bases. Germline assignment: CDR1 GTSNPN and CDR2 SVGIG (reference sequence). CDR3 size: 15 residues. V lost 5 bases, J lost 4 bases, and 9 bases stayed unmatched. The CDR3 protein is CAWLQGANVYNEQFF. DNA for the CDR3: TGTGCCTGGTTACAGGGGGCCAACGTATACAATGAGCAGTTCTTC.

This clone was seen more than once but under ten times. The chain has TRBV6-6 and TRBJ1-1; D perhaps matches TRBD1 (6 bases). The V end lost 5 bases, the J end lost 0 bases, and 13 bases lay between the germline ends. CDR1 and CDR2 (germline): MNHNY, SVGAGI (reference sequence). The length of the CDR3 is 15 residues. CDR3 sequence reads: CASSVSGQLNTEAFF. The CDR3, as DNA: TGTGCCAGCAGTGTCTCGGGACAACTGAACACTGAAGCTTTCTTT.

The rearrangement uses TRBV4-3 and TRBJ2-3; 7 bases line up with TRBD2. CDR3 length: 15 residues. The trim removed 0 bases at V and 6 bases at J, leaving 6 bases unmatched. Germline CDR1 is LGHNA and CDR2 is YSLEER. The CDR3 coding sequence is TGCGCCAGCAGCCAAGAAACAAGGCGGGAGGATACGCAGTATTTT. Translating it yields CASSQETRREDTQYF.